The rows below give T cell receptor beta chains drawn from one sample of a study of blood T cell repertoires in COVID-19. Only in-frame clones appear in the TCRdb table, and some are missing; sequencing was by immunoSEQ multiplex PCR. The sample carries approximately 26,000 clones, 87% recorded once. Sequenced input: peripheral blood. Receptors were obtained from a human donor in a cohort sampled during active COVID-19. The donor label of this sample is uncertain. Both conserved end residues are part of each CDR3. D genes are given only for firm matches. Some rows have no size entry. The others give once, few or many, or a class for an expanded clone.

TRBD1 TRBJ2-5 . TRBV19 TGTGCCAGTAGTACGGGACAGGCGAAACAAGAGACCCAGTACTTC CASSTGQAKQETQYF
TRBD1 TRBJ2-2 once TRBV19 TGTGCCAGTAGCCTAGGGACAGTCCCTTACACCGGGGAGCTGTTTTTT CASSLGTVPYTGELFF
TRBD1 TRBJ2-5 . TRBV5-1 TGCGCCAGCAGGGGAGGACAGGGTCGGGAGACCCAGTACTTC CASRGGQGRETQYF
TRBD2 TRBJ2-1 . TRBV3-1/TRBV3-2 TGTGCCAGCAGCTACCCTACCCTTATATCGGGGGGGCCTGATTTGTTCTTC CASSYPTLISGGPDLFF
TRBD2 TRBJ2-2 . TRBV6-4 TGTGCCAGCAGTGACGAAGGGGGCGATAGCGGGGGAATCACCGGGGAGCTGTTTTTT CASSDEGGDSGGITGELFF
. TRBJ2-7 . TRBV3-1/TRBV3-2 TGTGCCAGCAGCCAAGATCCCACAGCACGGCAGTACTTC CASSQDPTARQYF
. TRBJ1-2 once TRBV10-3 TGTGCCATCAGTTCCCCAGGGCAGGTTACCCCTAACTATGGCTACACCTTC CAISSPGQVTPNYGYTF
. TRBJ2-1 once TRBV5-4 TGTGCCAGCAGCCTGGCCACAGGCTACAATGAGCAGTTCTTC CASSLATGYNEQFF
. TRBJ2-1 . TRBV11-2 TGTGCCAGCAGCTTAGTTCCAGGCTCCTACAATGAGCAGTTCTTC CASSLVPGSYNEQFF
TRBD2 TRBJ2-5 . TRBV5-4 TGTGCCAGCAGCTTAGGTAGCGGGGGGTTCCAAGAGACCCAGTACTTC CASSLGSGGFQETQYF
. TRBJ2-7 . TRBV6-5 TGTGCCAGCAGTTACAGTGCCACCTACCCAGAGCAGTACTTC CASSYSATYPEQYF
. TRBJ1-4 . TRBV4-2 TGTGCCAGCAGCAAGTCCCTTTGGGGGGGGGAAAAACTGTTTTTT CASSKSLWGGEKLFF
. TRBJ1-2 once TRBV2 TGTGCCAGCAAGGCAGACTCTAACTATGGCTACACCTTC CASKADSNYGYTF
TRBD2 TRBJ2-2 . TRBV7-2 TGTGCCAGCAGCTTTACTAGCGGGGGGGTAAACACCGGGGAGCTGTTTTTT CASSFTSGGVNTGELFF
. TRBJ1-4 once TRBV2 TGTGCCAGCAGTTTGATGGGAGGGGAACTGTTTTTT CASSLMGGELFF
TRBD2 TRBJ2-2 once TRBV19 TGTGCCAGTAGTATTCTAGCGGCGGGTTTCTTCGGGGAGCTGTTTTTT CASSILAAGFFGELFF
TRBD1 TRBJ2-3 . TRBV23-1 TGCGCCAGCAGTCGGACGGACAGGCCATTCGCAGATACGCAGTATTTT CASSRTDRPFADTQYF
TRBD2 TRBJ2-1 . TRBV30 TGTGCCTGGACCGCGACTAGCGGGGGGCCTTCTAGTAATGAGCAGTTCTTC CAWTATSGGPSSNEQFF
TRBD1 TRBJ1-3 . TRBV7-2 TGTGCCAGCAGCTTCACAGGGGGAGCTGGAAACACCATATATTTT CASSFTGGAGNTIYF
. TRBJ1-1 . TRBV12-3/TRBV12-4 TGTGCCAGCAGTTACACCGCAGACTCAGAAGCTTTCTTT CASSYTADSEAFF
. TRBJ2-7 . TRBV12-3/TRBV12-4 TGTGCCAGCAGTCTGACAGAGACCTACGAGCAGTACTTC CASSLTETYEQYF
TRBD1 TRBJ2-2 . TRBV27 TGTGCCAGCAGCTGGGACAGGGGTAACGGGGAGCTGTTTTTT CASSWDRGNGELFF
. TRBJ1-1 . TRBV5-6 TGTGCCAGCAGCTCGAACTCGGCGGCGATCGCTTTCTTT CASSSNSAAIAFF
. TRBJ1-4 . TRBV12-5 TGTGCTAGTGGTTCCCCCGATAGCGGGGAAAAACTGTTTTTT CASGSPDSGEKLFF
TRBD1 TRBJ2-3 . TRBV5-6 TGTGCCAGCAGCTCTACTGGACAGGGGAGTATGTCGGATACGCAGTATTTT CASSSTGQGSMSDTQYF
. TRBJ1-1 few TRBV6-5 TGTGCCAGCAGTTACCAAAGAGGCACTGAAGCTTTCTTT CASSYQRGTEAFF
. TRBJ2-7 once TRBV20-1 TGCAGTGCGCTGAGATCCTACGAGCAGTACTTC CSALRSYEQYF
TRBD1 TRBJ2-7 . TRBV5-4 TGTGCCAGCAGCTTACAGGGGGGAAACGAGCAGTACTTC CASSLQGGNEQYF
TRBD2 TRBJ2-7 . TRBV4-1 TGCGCCAGCAGCCAAACTCCAGCGGGGGGAGGCGAGCAGTACTTC CASSQTPAGGGEQYF
. TRBJ2-3 . TRBV7-2 TGTGCCAGCAGCCGCGGGCGGGCGGGTACGCAGTATTTT CASSRGRAGTQYF
TRBD1 TRBJ1-1 once TRBV5-1 TGCGCCAGCAGCGAAAGGACAGGGCGGCGTCTTTCGAACACTGAAGCTTTCTTT CASSERTGRRLSNTEAFF
TRBD1 TRBJ1-3 . TRBV6-6 TGTGCCAGCAGGGACGCAGGGGGAGGAAACACCATATATTTT CASRDAGGGNTIYF
TRBD1 TRBJ2-7 . TRBV5-1 TGCGCCAGCAGCCCTGGACAGGGGCCCTACGAGCAGTACTTC CASSPGQGPYEQYF
. TRBJ2-2 once TRBV5-6 TGTGCCAGCAGCCCGACAGGCACCGGGGAGCTGTTTTTT CASSPTGTGELFF
. TRBJ2-7 . TRBV6-5 TGTGCCAGCAGTTACTCGGGCCCAGACAACGAGCAGTACTTC CASSYSGPDNEQYF
TRBD2 TRBJ2-3 . TRBV3-1/TRBV3-2 TGTGCCAGCAGCCAAGACCCCAGCGGGGGGGCAAAAGATACGCAGTATTTT CASSQDPSGGAKDTQYF
. TRBJ1-1 . TRBV2 TGTGCCAGCAGTGATAACAGGGTAAAGACTGAAGCTTTCTTT CASSDNRVKTEAFF
TRBD1 TRBJ2-5 . TRBV5-1 TGCGCCAGCAGCTTCGGGACAGGGGTAAAAGAGACCCAGTACTTC CASSFGTGVKETQYF
. TRBJ2-3 . TRBV7-3 TGTGCCAGCAGCTTAAGGGCTAGCGCGGCCACAGATACGCAGTATTTT CASSLRASAATDTQYF
TRBD2 TRBJ2-3 . TRBV11-2 TGTGCCAGCAGCTTACTAGCGGGGGTTGTCACAGATACGCAGTATTTT CASSLLAGVVTDTQYF
TRBD1 TRBJ1-5 . TRBV2 TGTGCCAGCAGTGCTGGGGACAGTTATCAGCCCCAGCATTTT CASSAGDSYQPQHF
. TRBJ1-1 . TRBV21-1 TGTGCCAGCAGCAACTTGGGACAGGGGGCGAGGACTGAAGCTTTCTTT CASSNLGQGARTEAFF
. TRBJ1-5 few TRBV7-2 TGTGCCAGCAGCTTAGCTGGCAGAAACAATCAGCCCCAGCATTTT CASSLAGRNNQPQHF
. TRBJ2-7 . TRBV5-1 TGCGCCAGCAGCTTGTATCCGGGGGGCTCTTACGAGCAGTACTTC CASSLYPGGSYEQYF
. TRBJ2-1 medium-sized TRBV12-3/TRBV12-4 TGTGCCAGCAGTCCGGGCGCGGGCAATGAGCAGTTCTTC CASSPGAGNEQFF
TRBD1 TRBJ2-3 . TRBV5-1 TGCGCCAGCCGACCGGGACAGACCACAGATACGCAGTATTTT CASRPGQTTDTQYF
TRBD2 TRBJ2-7 . TRBV7-6 TGTGCCAGCAGCTTAGGGACTAGCGGGTCCCTTCCCTACGAGCAGTACTTC CASSLGTSGSLPYEQYF
. TRBJ2-7 . TRBV19 TGTGCCAGTAGTCCAGGGGTGGACAGTTCCGAGCAGTACTTC CASSPGVDSSEQYF
TRBD2 TRBJ2-1 . TRBV9 TGTGCCAGCAGCACACAACTAGCGGGGGGTAACAATGAGCAGTTCTTC CASSTQLAGGNNEQFF
. TRBJ1-2 . TRBV28 TGTGCCAGCAGTTTGAGGAATGCCGCCTATGGCTACACCTTC CASSLRNAAYGYTF
TRBD1 TRBJ1-2 . TRBV5-6 TGTGCCAGCAGCGGACCAGGGACAGACATCTTC CASSGPGTDIF
TRBD1 TRBJ2-7 . TRBV11-2 TGTGCCAGCAGCTTAGAGCCAGGACAGGGTAGGAATCAGTACTTC CASSLEPGQGRNQYF
TRBD2 TRBJ2-2 . TRBV5-4 TGTGCCAGCAGCTTATCTAGCGGGGACCACGGGGAGCTGTTTTTT CASSLSSGDHGELFF
TRBD1 TRBJ2-7 . TRBV7-2 TGTGCCAGCAGCTATCGACAGGGTGGGTACGAGCAGTACTTC CASSYRQGGYEQYF
. TRBJ2-7 . TRBV2 TGTGCCAGCAGTTTGAGCTACGAGCAGTACTTC CASSLSYEQYF
. TRBJ2-1 . TRBV5-1 TGCGCCAGCAGGGTGGAACCAGGGAACAATGAGCAGTTCTTC CASRVEPGNNEQFF
. TRBJ2-1 . TRBV9 TGTGCCAGCAGCGTAGCTGGACTAACCTACAATGAGCAGTTCTTC CASSVAGLTYNEQFF
. TRBJ1-2 medium-sized TRBV3-1/TRBV3-2 TGTGCCAGCAGCCCCCCGGGGAATCACTACTATGGCTACACCTTC CASSPPGNHYYGYTF
TRBD2 TRBJ2-3 . TRBV28 TGTGCCAGCCTATCGGGGGGGACTAGCACAGATACGCAGTATTTT CASLSGGTSTDTQYF